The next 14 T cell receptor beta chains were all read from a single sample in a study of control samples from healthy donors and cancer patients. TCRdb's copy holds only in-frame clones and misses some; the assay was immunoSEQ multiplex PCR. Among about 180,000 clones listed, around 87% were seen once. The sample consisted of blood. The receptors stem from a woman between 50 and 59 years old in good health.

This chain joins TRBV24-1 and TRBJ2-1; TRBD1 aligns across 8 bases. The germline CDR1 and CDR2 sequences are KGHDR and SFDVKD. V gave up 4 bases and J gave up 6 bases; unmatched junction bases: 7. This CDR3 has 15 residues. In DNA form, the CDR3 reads TGTGCCACCAGTGAAGCGACAGGGGCCCCCAATGAGCAGTTCTTC. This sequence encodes CATSEATGAPNEQFF.

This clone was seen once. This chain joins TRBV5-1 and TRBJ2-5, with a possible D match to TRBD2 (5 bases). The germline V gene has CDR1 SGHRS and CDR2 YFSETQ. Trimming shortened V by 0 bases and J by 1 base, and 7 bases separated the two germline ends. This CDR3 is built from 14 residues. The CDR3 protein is CASSLERLQETQYF. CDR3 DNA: TGCGCCAGCAGCTTGGAGCGGCTCCAAGAGACCCAGTACTTC.

CDR3 bases: TGTGCCAGCAGAGAACAGGGGGCAAGTTCACCCCTCCACTTT. Translation gives CASREQGASSPLHF. The rearrangement uses TRBV28 and TRBJ1-6; 9 nucleotides line up with TRBD1. This CDR3 is built from 14 residues. Germline V gene data show CDR1 as MDHEN and CDR2 as SYDVKM. The V segment lost 6 bases and the J segment 9 bases; nucleotides outside the gene matches: 6.

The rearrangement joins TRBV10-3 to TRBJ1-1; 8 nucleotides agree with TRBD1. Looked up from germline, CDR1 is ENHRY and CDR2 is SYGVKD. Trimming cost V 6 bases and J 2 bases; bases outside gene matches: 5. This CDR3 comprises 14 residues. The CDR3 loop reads CAISPDRGNTEAFF. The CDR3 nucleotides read TGTGCCATCAGCCCCGACAGGGGAAACACTGAAGCTTTCTTT.

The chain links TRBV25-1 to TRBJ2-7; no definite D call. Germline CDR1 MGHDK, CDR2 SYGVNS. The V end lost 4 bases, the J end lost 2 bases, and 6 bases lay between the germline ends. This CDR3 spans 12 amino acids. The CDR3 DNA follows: TGTGCCAGCAGTGTTTCTGCCTACGAGCAGTACTTC. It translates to CASSVSAYEQYF.

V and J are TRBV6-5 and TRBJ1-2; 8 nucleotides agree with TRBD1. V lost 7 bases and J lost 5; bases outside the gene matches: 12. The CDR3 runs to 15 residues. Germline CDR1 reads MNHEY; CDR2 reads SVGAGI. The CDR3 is CASISGQGREYGYTF. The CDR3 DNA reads TGTGCCAGCATCTCCGGACAGGGAAGAGAATATGGCTACACCTTC.

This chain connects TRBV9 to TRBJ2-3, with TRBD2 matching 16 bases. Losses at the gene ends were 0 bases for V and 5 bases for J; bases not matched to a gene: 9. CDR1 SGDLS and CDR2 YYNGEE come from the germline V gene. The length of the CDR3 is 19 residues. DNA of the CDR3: TGTGCCAGCAGCGTAGCCCTGGGGACTAGCGGGAGGGCCCGAGATACGCAGTATTTT. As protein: CASSVALGTSGRARDTQYF.

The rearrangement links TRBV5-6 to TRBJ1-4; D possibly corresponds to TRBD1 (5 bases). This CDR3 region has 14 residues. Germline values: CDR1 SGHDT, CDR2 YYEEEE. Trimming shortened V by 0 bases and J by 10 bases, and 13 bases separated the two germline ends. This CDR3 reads CASSLGRGGAKLFF. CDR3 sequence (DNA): TGTGCCAGCAGCTTGGGGAGGGGAGGGGCAAAACTGTTTTTT.

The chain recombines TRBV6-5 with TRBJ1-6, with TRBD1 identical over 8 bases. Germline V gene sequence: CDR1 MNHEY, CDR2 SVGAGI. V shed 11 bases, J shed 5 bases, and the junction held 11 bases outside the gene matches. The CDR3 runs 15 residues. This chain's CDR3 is CAGASDRGHNSPLHF. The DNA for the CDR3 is TGTGCCGGAGCGTCCGACAGGGGCCATAATTCACCCCTCCACTTT.

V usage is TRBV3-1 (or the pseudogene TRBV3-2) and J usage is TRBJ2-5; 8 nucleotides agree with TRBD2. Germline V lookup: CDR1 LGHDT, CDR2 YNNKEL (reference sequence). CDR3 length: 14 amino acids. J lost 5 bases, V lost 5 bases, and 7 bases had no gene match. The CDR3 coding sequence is TGTGCCAGCAGCGTGGCGGGGGGCCGGGAGACCCAGTACTTC. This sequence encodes CASSVAGGRETQYF.

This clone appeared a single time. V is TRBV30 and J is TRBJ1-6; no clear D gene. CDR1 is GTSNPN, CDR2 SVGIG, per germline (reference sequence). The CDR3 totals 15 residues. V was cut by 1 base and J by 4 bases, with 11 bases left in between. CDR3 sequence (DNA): TGTGCCTGGAGTGGGGTGACAAGATATAATTCACCCCTCCACTTT. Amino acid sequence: CAWSGVTRYNSPLHF.

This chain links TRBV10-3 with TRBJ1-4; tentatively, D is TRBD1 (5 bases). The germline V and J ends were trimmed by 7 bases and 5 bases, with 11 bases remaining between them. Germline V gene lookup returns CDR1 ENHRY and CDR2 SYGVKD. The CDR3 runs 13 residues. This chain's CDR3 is CAINRGLNEKLFF. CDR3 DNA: TGTGCCATCAATAGGGGTTTAAATGAAAAACTGTTTTTT.

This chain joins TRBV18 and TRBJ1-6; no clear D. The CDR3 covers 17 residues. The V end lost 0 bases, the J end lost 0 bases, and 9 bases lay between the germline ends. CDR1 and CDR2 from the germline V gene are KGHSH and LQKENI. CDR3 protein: CASSPPDRSSYNSPLHF. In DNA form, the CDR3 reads TGTGCCAGCTCACCACCGGACCGGAGCTCCTATAATTCACCCCTCCACTTT.

CDR3 region: CASSDRPAGTDTQYF. The CDR3 DNA follows: TGTGCCAGCAGCGACCGGCCTGCAGGCACAGATACGCAGTATTTT. V usage is TRBV9 and J usage is TRBJ2-3, with D unresolved. The germline gives CDR1 SGDLS, CDR2 YYNGEE. The CDR3 loop spans 15 amino acids. Trimming shortened V by 3 bases and J by 1 base, and 12 bases separated the two germline ends.